This TCR beta chain was sequenced during a study of cytomegalovirus exposure and HLA in healthy donors. Whole-study findings and limits: Presence/absence analyses rested on an assumption that sequencing depth was roughly uniform across donors.

In the case of this clone: Its antigen is still unknown.

Both 60 Vbeta primers and 13 Jbeta primers went into the PCR. Original processing methods: A later analysis counted approximately 88 million unique TCR beta chains, some 11 million shared. Data came from immunoSEQ multiplex PCR; TCRdb stores just in-frame clones and leaves some out. V, J and clone size are those of that table, while D and trimming were read from the DNA. The sample has approximately 150,000 clones, over 70% seen once; the top ten hold roughly 7.3%. Healthy bone marrow donors made up the cohort. The CDR3 has 14 amino acids. Trimming left V 1 base short and J 4 bases short, with 9 bases between. Germline assignment: CDR1 MNHNS and CDR2 SASEGT.

The chain links TRBV6-1 to TRBJ2-3, with unresolved D. This receptor was obtained from a male donor in good health and CMV-seropositive. Sequenced sample: PBMCs. The CDR3: CASSEGAGADTQYF. DNA for the CDR3: TGTGCCAGCAGTGAAGGAGCAGGTGCAGATACGCAGTATTTT.